The T cell receptor beta chain under discussion was sequenced for a study of response to subunit inactivated influenza vaccine. V was clipped by 5 bases and J by 5 bases, with 13 bases between them. CDR3 length: 13 residues. Germline V gene lookup returns CDR1 DFQATT and CDR2 SNEGSKA (reference sequence). TCRdb re-called the RT-PCR reads through MiXCR, storing one row per CDR3 protein. The data contain around 850,000 distinct CDR3 sequences, about 18% of them singletons. Sequenced here: PBMCs from blood, sampled 4 to 6 days after vaccination. The receptor was derived from a man aged 50-60 years who received an inactivated influenza vaccine. The chain recombines TRBV20-1 with TRBJ2-1, with D possibly matching TRBD2 (6 bases). The CDR3 coding sequence is TGCAGTGCTGCGGGACTGGCTAACAATGAGCAGTTCTTC. Translating it yields CSAAGLANNEQFF.